This entry features one T cell receptor beta chain sequence. Antigen unknown. This specimen comes from a study of shared clonotypes between healthy human individuals. Study conclusions and caveats: The study generally estimated greater richness for naive than memory subsets. Sequencing depth was predicted to influence how clonotypes are shared among donors.

Profiling relied on immunoSEQ multiplex PCR, and the TCRdb table lists in-frame clones only, not all of them. The sample lists 2 million to 2.5 million clones; 93% were seen once. V lost 4 bases to trimming and J lost 5 bases, with 8 bases between them. CDR1 and CDR2 (germline): MDHEN, SYDVKM. The CDR3 extends over 12 amino acids. The rearrangement uses TRBV28 and TRBJ2-5; no firm D call. The source material was naive CD4+ T cells from PBMCs. Subset noted: CD45RA+ positively selected. The TCR was taken from a man between 18 and 29 years old in good health. Some clones in this sample may be carry-over from other donors' samples. The CDR3 DNA sequence: TGTGCCAGCAGTTCTGGTATGGAGACCCAGTACTTC. Its translation: CASSSGMETQYF.